The rows below give T cell receptor beta chains drawn from one sample of a study of OX40 agonist ivuxolimab in advanced cancers. Profiled with immunoSEQ multiplex PCR; TCRdb holds only in-frame clones, not every one. The sample includes fewer than 25,000 clones, over 80% of them seen just once. The sequencing used CD4+ or CD8+ T cells sorted from blood, collected in a trial of the OX40 agonist ivuxolimab. The receptors were gathered from an adult with an advanced solid tumor such as melanoma, head and neck, liver or kidney cancer. Each CDR3 is given with its conserved first and last residue. Fields, in order: V gene, J gene, CDR3 protein.

v_call: TRBV27
j_call: TRBJ1-4
cdr3_aa: CASSFSVTNEKLFF

v_call: TRBV5-4
j_call: TRBJ2-1
cdr3_aa: CASSLGVKYEQFF

v_call: TRBV15
j_call: TRBJ2-5
cdr3_aa: CATSRVGGETQYF

v_call: TRBV5-1
j_call: TRBJ1-1
cdr3_aa: CASSLATTGRTEAFF

v_call: TRBV6-1
j_call: TRBJ2-4
cdr3_aa: CASSDLRVQRAPNIQYF

v_call: TRBV9
j_call: TRBJ1-5
cdr3_aa: CASSVNKGWNQPQHF

v_call: TRBV7-9
j_call: TRBJ1-1
cdr3_aa: CASSLDMNTEAFF

v_call: TRBV10-1
j_call: TRBJ2-2
cdr3_aa: CASIGGRLNTGELFF

v_call: TRBV5-4
j_call: TRBJ2-7
cdr3_aa: CASSPGTGSYEQYF

v_call: TRBV10-3
j_call: TRBJ1-5
cdr3_aa: CAIRRGSNQPQHF

v_call: TRBV11-3
j_call: TRBJ2-7
cdr3_aa: CASSERGSEQYF

v_call: TRBV6-6
j_call: TRBJ1-5
cdr3_aa: CASSTGGSGNQPQHF

v_call: TRBV4-3
j_call: TRBJ2-5
cdr3_aa: CASSQDPPGTIKETQYF

v_call: TRBV4-1
j_call: TRBJ2-3
cdr3_aa: CASSHLTEADTQYF

v_call: TRBV2
j_call: TRBJ1-1
cdr3_aa: CASSEEDRGDTEAFF

v_call: TRBV10-3
j_call: TRBJ1-2
cdr3_aa: CAISDLDRIDYTF

v_call: TRBV11-3
j_call: TRBJ2-5
cdr3_aa: CASSLAGTGPAREQYF

v_call: TRBV2
j_call: TRBJ2-1
cdr3_aa: CASSETGARNEQFF

v_call: TRBV6-5
j_call: TRBJ2-7
cdr3_aa: CASTAEGQGSEQYF

v_call: TRBV4-1
j_call: TRBJ2-6
cdr3_aa: CASSQDRRGTGANVLTF

v_call: TRBV6-5
j_call: TRBJ2-1
cdr3_aa: CASSPRDRSLGEQFF

v_call: TRBV9
j_call: TRBJ1-2
cdr3_aa: CASSVGNTGAFYGYTF

v_call: TRBV9
j_call: TRBJ2-2
cdr3_aa: CASSLTGFPGELFF

v_call: TRBV9
j_call: TRBJ2-7
cdr3_aa: CASSVVSGTYEQYF

v_call: TRBV6-1
j_call: TRBJ2-7
cdr3_aa: CASSEAQAGGAGYEQYF

v_call: TRBV23-1
j_call: TRBJ1-2
cdr3_aa: CASSHRTGNYGYTF

v_call: TRBV5-8
j_call: TRBJ2-1
cdr3_aa: CASSPTGSEQFF

v_call: TRBV4-3
j_call: TRBJ1-3
cdr3_aa: CASSQDRRLKLNTIYF

v_call: TRBV2
j_call: TRBJ2-2
cdr3_aa: CASSASTGADGELFF

v_call: TRBV19
j_call: TRBJ2-3
cdr3_aa: CASSGLREAIDTQYF

v_call: TRBV7-7
j_call: TRBJ2-1
cdr3_aa: CASSRTSGRGNEQFF

v_call: TRBV10-1
j_call: TRBJ2-7
cdr3_aa: CASSKGAEDEQYF

v_call: TRBV4-3
j_call: TRBJ1-4
cdr3_aa: CASSQDGSTTNEKLFF

v_call: TRBV5-1
j_call: TRBJ1-2
cdr3_aa: CASSLGQPVQGYTF

v_call: TRBV19
j_call: TRBJ1-2
cdr3_aa: CASSIDPGFAYGYTF

v_call: TRBV7-9
j_call: TRBJ2-7
cdr3_aa: CASSPGGGGLYEQYF

v_call: TRBV7-9
j_call: TRBJ2-1
cdr3_aa: CASSLDAGGPYNEQFF

v_call: TRBV28
j_call: TRBJ2-5
cdr3_aa: CASSLGETQYF

v_call: TRBV5-1
j_call: TRBJ2-1
cdr3_aa: CASSLDSGTDNEQFF

v_call: TRBV7-6
j_call: TRBJ2-1
cdr3_aa: CASSATSGFYNEQFF

v_call: TRBV6-1
j_call: TRBJ2-7
cdr3_aa: CASSLGRGGGEQYF

v_call: TRBV20-1
j_call: TRBJ1-2
cdr3_aa: CSAPGGYTF

v_call: TRBV5-8
j_call: TRBJ2-2
cdr3_aa: CASSLKFMAGELFF